In this sample, the clone carrying this TCR beta chain turned up once. Its antigen remains unknown. This entry comes from a study of cytomegalovirus exposure and HLA in healthy donors. Study-level information: Membership in the Caucasian-associated ancestry cluster was found for around 81% of approximately 380 genotyped donors.

Use of 60 Vbeta and 13 Jbeta primers characterized the PCR. Profiled with immunoSEQ multiplex PCR; TCRdb holds only in-frame clones, not every one. The table records over 100,000 clones, about 78% of them present only once. Study-wide findings and caveats: Researchers reported that three CMV-associated chains were confirmed in vitro as CMV antigen-specific. Researchers catalogued around 150 TCR beta chains as cytomegalovirus-associated. Roughly even sequencing depth across donors was the assumption behind the presence/absence analyses.

This CDR3 is 16 amino acids long. Germline CDR1 reads SQVTM; CDR2 reads ANQGSEA. V lost 7 bases to trimming and J lost 4 bases; unmatched junction nucleotides: 13. This chain uses TRBV29-1 with TRBJ2-3; 11 bases are a match to TRBD2. This clonotype was obtained from a female donor in good health and CMV-seronegative. Sequencing input: PBMCs. The CDR3 DNA reads as TGCAGCGCCTACGGGGGCCTAGCGGGAGGTGCAGATACGCAGTATTTT. Amino acids: CSAYGGLAGGADTQYF.